This T cell receptor beta chain appears in the sequencing data of a study of cytomegalovirus exposure and HLA in healthy donors. Study results and caveats: A few chains linked to CMV were shown in vitro to be specific for CMV antigens.

The CDR3 runs 14 residues. The germline V gene has CDR1 MNHEY and CDR2 SMNVEV (reference sequence). V lost 6 bases, J lost 2 bases, and 14 bases lay in between. Comments on this clone: Its target is not known.

TCRdb keeps only in-frame clones here, not all; method: immunoSEQ multiplex PCR. The sample lists about 280,000 clones; roughly 88% were seen once. The chain couples TRBV27 to TRBJ2-7; D is undetermined. Sample: PBMCs. The TCR was taken from a woman under 30 in good health and CMV-seronegative. This CDR3 is CASSPTWITYEQYF. The CDR3 DNA reads TGTGCCAGCAGCCCGACTTGGATAACCTACGAGCAGTACTTC.